The 28 T cell receptor beta chains below all came from one sample that was sequenced in a study of blood T cell repertoires in COVID-19. Generated by immunoSEQ multiplex PCR, the TCRdb table keeps only in-frame clones and is missing some. The sample holds a few hundred thousand clones, roughly 84% seen once. Specimen: peripheral blood. Receptors were obtained from a woman aged 18-35 years with acute or convalescent COVID-19.

This clone was counted a single time. V gene TRBV5-1 combines with J gene TRBJ2-4; D possibly corresponds to TRBD2 (6 bases). This CDR3 is built from 14 residues. Germline V gene data show CDR1 as SGHRS and CDR2 as YFSETQ. V was clipped by 2 bases and J by 4 bases, with 10 bases between them. The CDR3 sequence is CASSFPSAKNIQYF. Written as DNA, the CDR3 is TGCGCCAGCAGCTTCCCTAGCGCGAAAAACATTCAGTACTTC.

The chain employs TRBV9 and TRBJ2-1, with a possible D match to TRBD1 (5 bases). CDR1 is SGDLS, CDR2 YYNGEE, per germline. The CDR3 is 14 amino acids. Trimming removed 4 bases from V and 8 bases from J, with 16 bases in between. The CDR3, as DNA: TGTGCCAGCAGCCCAAGGGGTGTTGGGGATGAGCAGTTCTTC. It specifies CASSPRGVGDEQFF.

This clone was observed a single time. V gene TRBV9 combines with J gene TRBJ2-5; D not resolved. With 4 bases removed from V and 5 bases from J, the gap between germline ends came to 15 bases. Per the germline V gene, CDR1 is SGDLS and CDR2 is YYNGEE. The CDR3 runs to 14 residues. The CDR3 region has the DNA TGTGCCAGCAGCCCACGGGTGTACGGGGAGACCCAGTACTTC. Translated: CASSPRVYGETQYF.

The genes are TRBV27 and TRBJ1-1; D not certain. The V gene lost 0 bases and the J gene lost 1 base, with 6 bases spanning the gap. The CDR3 is 14 amino acids. The germline V gene has CDR1 MNHEY and CDR2 SMNVEV (reference sequence). Here the CDR3 reads CASSLSSGNTEAFF. DNA for the CDR3: TGTGCCAGCAGTTTATCATCAGGGAACACTGAAGCTTTCTTT.

V gene TRBV7-9 combines with J gene TRBJ1-5; TRBD1 might be the D (6 bases). The length of the CDR3 is 16 residues. Trimming removed 3 bases from V and 3 bases from J, with 15 bases in between. CDR1 is SEHNR and CDR2 is FQNEAQ in the germline V gene (reference sequence). The CDR3 region has the DNA TGTGCCAGCAGCTTCGGACAGAAAGGAGACAATCAGCCCCAGCATTTT. Protein: CASSFGQKGDNQPQHF.

J is TRBJ2-7 and V is TRBV6-5, with 8 bases that match TRBD1. The CDR3 is 12 residues long. Germline trimming cut 6 bases from V and 4 bases from J; bases unmatched to any gene: 2. Germline V gene lookup returns CDR1 MNHEY and CDR2 SVGAGI. The CDR3 sequence: CASSRTGYEQYF. CDR3 DNA: TGTGCCAGCAGCAGGACAGGGTACGAGCAGTACTTC.

The chain carries TRBV7-2 and TRBJ1-5, with 8 bases that match TRBD1. Germline loops: CDR1 SGHTA, CDR2 FQGNSA. The CDR3 is 15 amino acids. The V segment lost 5 bases and the J segment 2 bases; nucleotides outside the gene matches: 5. CDR3 nucleotides: TGTGCCAGCAGCCTAGACAGGGGACGCAATCAGCCCCAGCATTTT. Translating it yields CASSLDRGRNQPQHF. Based on the CDR3 plus reference TRBV7-2 and TRBJ1-5, the full variable domain is GAGVSQSPSNKVTEKGKDVELRCDPISGHTALYWYRQSLGQGLEFLIYFQGNSAPDKSGLPSDRFSAERTGGSVSTLTIQRTQQEDSAVYLCASSLDRGRNQPQHFGDGTRLSIL.

The chain carries TRBV6-1 and TRBJ2-3; D gene unclear. Germline values: CDR1 MNHNS, CDR2 SASEGT. Trimming took off 5 bases at V and 2 bases at J, with 5 bases between the two ends. CDR3 length equals 12 residues. CDR3 coding DNA: TGTGCCAGCAGTTCCATCACAGATACGCAGTATTTT. Translation gives CASSSITDTQYF.

V usage is TRBV4-2 and J usage is TRBJ2-1; TRBD2 is a possible D gene (7 bases). Germline loops: CDR1 LGHNA, CDR2 YNFKEQ. V dropped 3 bases and J dropped 4 bases, with 16 bases sitting between them. The CDR3 contains 16 residues. CDR3 loop: CASSQGGAGPYNEQFF. CDR3 bases: TGTGCCAGCAGCCAGGGGGGGGCGGGACCGTACAATGAGCAGTTCTTC.

J is TRBJ2-7 and V is TRBV13; 11 nucleotides agree with TRBD2. Germline CDR1 reads PRHDT; CDR2 reads FYEKMQ (reference sequence). V lost 5 bases, J lost 1 base, and 13 bases stayed unmatched. The CDR3 runs to 18 residues. The CDR3 sequence is CASSITGFLAGGSYEQYF. For the CDR3, the DNA is TGTGCCAGCAGCATAACAGGGTTCCTAGCGGGAGGATCCTACGAGCAGTACTTC.

This clone showed up just a few times. This specimen includes other DNA sequences encoding the same CDR3. The rearrangement links TRBV19 to TRBJ2-7; possible D gene TRBD2, 6 bases. The CDR3 covers 15 residues. Trimming took off 3 bases at V and 0 bases at J, with 12 bases between the two ends. CDR1 and CDR2 (germline): LNHDA, SQIVND (reference sequence). The CDR3 sequence is CASSIPAGSSYEQYF. The CDR3 DNA sequence: TGTGCCAGTAGTATCCCGGCGGGAAGCTCCTACGAGCAGTACTTC.

The chain is built from TRBV6-5 and TRBJ2-7; 10 bases agree with TRBD1. The V and J ends lost 2 bases and 4 bases, in that order; junction bases with no gene match: 2. Germline CDR1 and CDR2: MNHEY and SVGAGI. The CDR3 length is 14 residues. CDR3 in DNA: TGTGCCAGCAGTTACCGGGACAGGGGTTACGAGCAGTACTTC. Translating it yields CASSYRDRGYEQYF.

J is TRBJ1-5 and V is TRBV29-1; D call uncertain. The V end was cut by 4 bases, the J end by 4 bases, with 11 bases between. Germline CDR1 and CDR2: SQVTM and ANQGSEA. This CDR3 spans 13 amino acids. CDR3 amino acids: CSVGAQENQPQHF. CDR3 nucleotide sequence: TGCAGCGTTGGGGCGCAGGAAAATCAGCCCCAGCATTTT.

V usage is TRBV6-1 and J usage is TRBJ2-7, with 9 bases aligning to TRBD2. The CDR3 length is 15 residues. The J segment lost 3 bases and the V segment lost 0 bases, leaving 3 bases of the junction unmatched. Germline V lookup: CDR1 MNHNS, CDR2 SASEGT. The CDR3 bases are TGTGCCAGCAGTGAAGCGCGGGAGGGCCGCTACGAGCAGTACTTC. Its protein product is CASSEAREGRYEQYF.

V and J are TRBV10-2 and TRBJ2-7; TRBD1 aligns across 11 bases. Germline V gene data show CDR1 as WSHSY and CDR2 as SAAADI. After removal of 10 bases from V and 3 bases from J, the junction contained 8 bases not matched to a gene. The CDR3 has 14 residues. CDR3 nucleotides: TGCGCCATAAAAAGGGACAGGGGGAACTACGAGCAGTACTTC. It specifies CAIKRDRGNYEQYF.

V gene TRBV4-3 combines with J gene TRBJ1-2; D call uncertain. Trimming took 0 bases from V and 7 from J, leaving 12 bases between them. Germline-derived CDR1 and CDR2 are LGHNA and YSLEER. The CDR3 is 14 amino acids. The CDR3 region has the DNA TGCGCCAGCAGCCAAGACGTCGGGTTTGGTGGCTACACCTTC. Residues: CASSQDVGFGGYTF.

This clone was picked up a small number of times. This sequence joins TRBV24-1 and TRBJ2-3, with 9 positions matching TRBD1. CDR3 length equals 15 residues. Germline CDR1 is KGHDR and CDR2 is SFDVKD. V lost 4 bases and J lost 6; bases outside the gene matches: 7. CDR3 protein: CATSEGDREADTQYF. The CDR3 bases are TGTGCCACCAGTGAGGGGGACAGGGAAGCGGATACGCAGTATTTT.

The sample holds one count of this clone. The rearrangement joins TRBV5-5 to TRBJ1-2; TRBD1 aligns across 12 bases. This CDR3 comprises 14 residues. The germline gives CDR1 SGHKS, CDR2 YYEKEE (reference sequence). V lost 5 bases, J lost 5 bases, and 4 bases stayed unmatched. The CDR3 DNA reads TGTGCCAGCAGGCCGGGACAGGGGGCTTATGGCTACACCTTC. Protein sequence: CASRPGQGAYGYTF.

The CDR3 is CASSSRPGGENEQYF. The CDR3 DNA follows: TGTGCCAGCAGCTCTCGGCCAGGGGGCGAGAACGAGCAGTACTTC. The V and J genes are TRBV11-3 and TRBJ2-7, with 8 bases lining up with TRBD1. CDR3 length: 15 amino acids. Germline loops: CDR1 SGHNT, CDR2 YENEEA. J was trimmed by 5 bases and V by 4 bases; bases with no gene match: 10.

The chain has TRBV30 and TRBJ2-7; maybe TRBD2 (5 bases). Deletions cut 0 bases from V and 5 bases from J, with 17 bases between. The germline CDR1 and CDR2 sequences are GTSNPN and SVGIG (reference sequence). This CDR3 has 15 residues. CDR3 sequence: CAWSVLPGMSHEQYF. In DNA, the CDR3 is TGTGCCTGGAGTGTTTTACCGGGGATGTCCCACGAGCAGTACTTC.

The gene calls are TRBV29-1 and TRBJ2-7; D remains unclear. The CDR3 has 11 residues. Germline CDR1 SQVTM, CDR2 ANQGSEA. Deletions cut 4 bases from V and 3 bases from J, with 7 bases between. The DNA of the CDR3 is TGCAGCGTTGCAGATCACTACGAGCAGTACTTC. Its translation: CSVADHYEQYF.

This chain links TRBV12-5 with TRBJ2-2, with 7 bases that match TRBD2. Germline lookup yields CDR1 LGHNT and CDR2 FRNRAP. The length of the CDR3 is 17 residues. J was trimmed by 1 base and V by 5 bases; bases with no gene match: 10. CDR3 residues: CASGPLAAGVNTGELFF. DNA of the CDR3: TGTGCTAGTGGTCCCCTCGCGGCGGGAGTGAACACCGGGGAGCTGTTTTTT.

The chain carries TRBV29-1 and TRBJ1-1; D not resolved. The CDR3 length is 11 residues. With 7 bases removed from V and 6 bases from J, the gap between germline ends came to 12 bases. Germline V gene lookup returns CDR1 SQVTM and CDR2 ANQGSEA. CDR3 nucleotides: TGCAGCGGAGATGATCGGGCTGAAGCTTTCTTT. Residues: CSGDDRAEAFF.

J is TRBJ1-1 and V is TRBV7-6; 9 nucleotides agree with TRBD1. The ends lost 2 bases at V and 5 bases at J; junction bases unmatched: 15. Germline V gives CDR1 SGHVS, CDR2 FNYEAQ. This CDR3 has 18 residues. The CDR3 region has the DNA TGTGCCAGCAGCTTATATCCGGGACAGGGTGGGGAAAGTACTGAAGCTTTCTTT. Its protein product is CASSLYPGQGGESTEAFF.

This clone was seen a few times. V gene TRBV29-1 combines with J gene TRBJ1-2; TRBD1 is a possible D gene (5 bases). Trimming removed 7 bases at V and 3 bases at J, with 18 bases between. Germline-derived CDR1 and CDR2 are SQVTM and ANQGSEA. CDR3 length equals 14 residues. CDR3 protein: CSAHSGGVDYGYTF. In DNA form, the CDR3 reads TGCAGCGCCCACTCGGGGGGGGTTGACTATGGCTACACCTTC.

This clone was observed a handful of times. This rearrangement joins TRBV6-1 to TRBJ2-1; TRBD2 matches 10 bases. The V segment lost 1 base and the J segment 0 bases; nucleotides outside the gene matches: 6. Germline lookup yields CDR1 MNHNS and CDR2 SASEGT. CDR3 length equals 18 residues. The CDR3 region has the DNA TGTGCCAGCAGTGAAGGATGGCTAGCGGGAGTCTCCTACAATGAGCAGTTCTTC. This encodes CASSEGWLAGVSYNEQFF.

V usage is TRBV30 and J usage is TRBJ1-6, with 7 bases fitting TRBD1. The ends lost 7 bases at V and 3 bases at J; junction bases unmatched: 9. The CDR3 totals 15 residues. Germline CDR1 and CDR2: GTSNPN and SVGIG (reference sequence). Here the CDR3 reads CALRQGSNYNSPLHF. As DNA, the CDR3 is TGTGCCTTAAGACAGGGAAGCAACTATAATTCACCCCTCCACTTT. The full variable domain, rest sourced from reference TRBV30 and TRBJ1-6, is SQTIHQWPATLVQPVGSPLSLECTVEGTSNPNLYWYRQAAGRGLQLLFYSVGIGQISSEVPQNLSASRPQDRQFILSSKKLLLSDSGFYLCALRQGSNYNSPLHFGNGTRLTVT.

The rearrangement uses TRBV10-3 and TRBJ2-2; TRBD2 might be the D (6 bases). V lost 3 bases to trimming and J lost 4 bases, with 21 bases between them. CDR3 length: 18 amino acids. Germline values: CDR1 ENHRY, CDR2 SYGVKD. CDR3 DNA sequence: TGTGCCATCAGTGAACGGGACTTTGGTCCTTCTGGCACCGGGGAGCTGTTTTTT. Translating gives CAISERDFGPSGTGELFF.